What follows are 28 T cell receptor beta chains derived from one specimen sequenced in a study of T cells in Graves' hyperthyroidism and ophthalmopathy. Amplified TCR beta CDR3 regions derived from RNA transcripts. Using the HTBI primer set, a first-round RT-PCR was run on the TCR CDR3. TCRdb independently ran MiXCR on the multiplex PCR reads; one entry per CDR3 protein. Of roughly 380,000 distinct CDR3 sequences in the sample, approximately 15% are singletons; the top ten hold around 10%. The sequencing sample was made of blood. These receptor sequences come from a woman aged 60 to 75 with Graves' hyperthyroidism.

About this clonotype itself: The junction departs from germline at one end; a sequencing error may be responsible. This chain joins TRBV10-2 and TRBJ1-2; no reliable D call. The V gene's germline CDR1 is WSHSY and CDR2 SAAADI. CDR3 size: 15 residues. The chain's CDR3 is CASSDGLGSNYGHTF. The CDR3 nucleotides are TGCGCCAGCAGTGATGGTTTGGGATCGAACTATGGCCACACCTTC.

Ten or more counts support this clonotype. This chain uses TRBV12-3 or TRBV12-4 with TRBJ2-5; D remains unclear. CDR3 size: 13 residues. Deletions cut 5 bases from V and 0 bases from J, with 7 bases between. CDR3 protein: CASSGRNQETQYF. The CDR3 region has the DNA TGTGCCAGCAGTGGACGTAACCAAGAGACCCAGTACTTC.

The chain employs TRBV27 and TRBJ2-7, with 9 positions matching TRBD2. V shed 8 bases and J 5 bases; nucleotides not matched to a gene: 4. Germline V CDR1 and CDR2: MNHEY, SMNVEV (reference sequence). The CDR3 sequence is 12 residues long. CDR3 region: CASAGGLNEQYF. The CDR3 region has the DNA TGTGCCAGCGCGGGAGGGCTCAACGAGCAGTACTTC.

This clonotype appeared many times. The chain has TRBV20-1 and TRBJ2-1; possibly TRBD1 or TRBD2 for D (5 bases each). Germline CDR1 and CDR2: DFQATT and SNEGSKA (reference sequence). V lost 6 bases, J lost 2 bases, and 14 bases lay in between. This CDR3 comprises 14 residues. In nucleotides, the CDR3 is TGCAGTGCATCGGGACCCTACGCCTACAATGAGCAGTTCTTC. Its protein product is CSASGPYAYNEQFF.

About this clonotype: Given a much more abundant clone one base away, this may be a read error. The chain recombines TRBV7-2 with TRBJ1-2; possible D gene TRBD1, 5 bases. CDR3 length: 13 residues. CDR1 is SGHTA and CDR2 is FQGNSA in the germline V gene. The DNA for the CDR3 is TGTGCCAGCAGCTTCTGGGGGGAATCTGGCTACATCTTC. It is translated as CASSFWGESGYIF.

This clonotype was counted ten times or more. The CDR3 bases are TGTGCCAGCCCACCGGTGGGTCATGAGCAGTTCTTC. It translates to CASPPVGHEQFF. The chain combines TRBV6-1 with TRBJ2-1, with D unclear. Germline CDR1 reads MNHNS; CDR2 reads SASEGT. V dropped 8 bases and J dropped 8 bases, with 13 bases sitting between them. There are 12 residues in the CDR3.

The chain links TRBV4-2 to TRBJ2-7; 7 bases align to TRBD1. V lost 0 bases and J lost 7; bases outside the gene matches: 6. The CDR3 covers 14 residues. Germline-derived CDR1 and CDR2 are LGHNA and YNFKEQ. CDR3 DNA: TGTGCCAGCAGCCAAGATCGCGGCAGGGGGGAGCAGTACTTC. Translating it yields CASSQDRGRGEQYF.

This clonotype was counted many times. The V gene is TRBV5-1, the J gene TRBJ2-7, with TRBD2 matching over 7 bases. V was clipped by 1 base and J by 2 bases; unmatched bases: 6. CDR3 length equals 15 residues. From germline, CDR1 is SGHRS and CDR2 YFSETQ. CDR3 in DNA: TGCGCCAGCAGCTTGCGTCTAGCGGCAGCCTACGAGCAGTACTTC. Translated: CASSLRLAAAYEQYF. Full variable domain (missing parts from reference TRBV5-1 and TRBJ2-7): KAGVTQTPRYLIKTRGQQVTLSCSPISGHRSVSWYQQTPGQGLQFLFEYFSETQRNKGNFPGRFSGRQFSNSRSEMNVSTLELGDSALYLCASSLRLAAAYEQYFGPGTRLTVT.

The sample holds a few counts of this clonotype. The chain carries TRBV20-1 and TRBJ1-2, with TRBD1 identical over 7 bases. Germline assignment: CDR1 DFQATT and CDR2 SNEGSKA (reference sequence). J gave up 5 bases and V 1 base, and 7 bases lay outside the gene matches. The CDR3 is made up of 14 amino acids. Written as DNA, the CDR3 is TGCAGTGCTAGAGTCCCGGGACAGCAATATGGCTACACCTTC. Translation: CSARVPGQQYGYTF.

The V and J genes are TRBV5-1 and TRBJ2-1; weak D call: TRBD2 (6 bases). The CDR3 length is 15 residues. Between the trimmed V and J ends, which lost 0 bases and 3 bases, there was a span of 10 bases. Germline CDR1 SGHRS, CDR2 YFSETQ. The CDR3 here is CASSLEGGNYNEQFF. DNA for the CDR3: TGCGCCAGCAGCTTGGAGGGAGGAAACTACAATGAGCAGTTCTTC.

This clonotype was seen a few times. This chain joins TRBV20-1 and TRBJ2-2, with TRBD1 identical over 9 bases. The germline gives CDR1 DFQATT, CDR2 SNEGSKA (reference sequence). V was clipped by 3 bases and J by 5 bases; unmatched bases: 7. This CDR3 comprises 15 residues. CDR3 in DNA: TGCAGTGCTAGTCTAACAGGGGGCGGAACCGGGGAGCTGTTTTTT. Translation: CSASLTGGGTGELFF.

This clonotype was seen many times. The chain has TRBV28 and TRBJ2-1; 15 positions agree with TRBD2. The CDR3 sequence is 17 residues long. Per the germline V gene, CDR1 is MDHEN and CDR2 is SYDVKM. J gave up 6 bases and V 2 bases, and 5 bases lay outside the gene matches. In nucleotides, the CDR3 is TGTGCCAGCAGTTTACCGGGACTAGCGGGAGGTTTCAATGAGCAGTTCTTC. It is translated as CASSLPGLAGGFNEQFF.

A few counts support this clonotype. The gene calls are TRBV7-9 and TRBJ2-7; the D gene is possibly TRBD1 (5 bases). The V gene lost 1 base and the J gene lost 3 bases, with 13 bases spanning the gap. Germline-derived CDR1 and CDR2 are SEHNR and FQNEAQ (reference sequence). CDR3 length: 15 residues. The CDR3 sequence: CASSLDSHRFYEQYF. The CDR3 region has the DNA TGTGCCAGCAGCTTAGACTCTCACAGGTTCTACGAGCAGTACTTC. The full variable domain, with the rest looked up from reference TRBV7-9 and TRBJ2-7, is DTGVSQNPRHKITKRGQNVTFRCDPISEHNRLYWYRQTLGQGPEFLTYFQNEAQLEKSRLLSDRFSAERPKGSFSTLEIQRTEQGDSAMYLCASSLDSHRFYEQYFGPGTRLTVT.

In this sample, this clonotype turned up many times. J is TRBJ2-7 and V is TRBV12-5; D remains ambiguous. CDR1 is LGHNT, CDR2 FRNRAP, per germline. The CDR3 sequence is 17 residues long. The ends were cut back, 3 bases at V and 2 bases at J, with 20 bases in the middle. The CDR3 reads CASGLGVTFSRTYEQYF. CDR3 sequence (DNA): TGTGCTAGTGGTTTAGGAGTTACCTTTAGCAGAACCTACGAGCAGTACTTC.

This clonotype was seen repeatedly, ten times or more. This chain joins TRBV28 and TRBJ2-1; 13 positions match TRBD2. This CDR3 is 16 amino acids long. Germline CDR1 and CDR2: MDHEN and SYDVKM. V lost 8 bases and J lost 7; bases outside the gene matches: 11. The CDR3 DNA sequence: TGTGCCAGCTGCCCCCGGACTAGCGGGAGTATGAATGAGCAGTTCTTC. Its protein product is CASCPRTSGSMNEQFF.

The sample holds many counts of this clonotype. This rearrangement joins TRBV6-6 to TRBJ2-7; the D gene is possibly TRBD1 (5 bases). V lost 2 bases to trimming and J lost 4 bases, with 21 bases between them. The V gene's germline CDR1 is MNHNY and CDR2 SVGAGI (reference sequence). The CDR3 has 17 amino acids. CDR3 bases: TGTGCCAGCAGTTACCTTCAGGACAAGAACCGCGTGTACGAGCAGTACTTC. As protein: CASSYLQDKNRVYEQYF.

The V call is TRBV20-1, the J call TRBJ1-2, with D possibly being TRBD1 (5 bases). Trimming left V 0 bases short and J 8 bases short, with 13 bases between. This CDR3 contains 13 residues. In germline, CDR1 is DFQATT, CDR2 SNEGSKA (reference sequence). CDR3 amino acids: CSARDRTSLGYTF. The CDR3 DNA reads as TGCAGTGCTAGAGATCGGACATCTTTGGGCTACACCTTC.

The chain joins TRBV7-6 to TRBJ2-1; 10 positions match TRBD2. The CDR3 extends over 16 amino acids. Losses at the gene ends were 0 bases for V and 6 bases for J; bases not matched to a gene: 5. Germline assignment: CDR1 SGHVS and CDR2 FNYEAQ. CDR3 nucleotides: TGTGCCAGCAGCTTAGCGGAGACTAGCGGGCCCAATGAGCAGTTCTTC. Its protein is CASSLAETSGPNEQFF.

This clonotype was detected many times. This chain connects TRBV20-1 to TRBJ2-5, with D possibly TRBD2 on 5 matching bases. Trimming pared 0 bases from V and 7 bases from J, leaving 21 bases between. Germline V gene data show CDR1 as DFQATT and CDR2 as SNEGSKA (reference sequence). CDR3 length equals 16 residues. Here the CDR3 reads CSARDPSGTTVVTQYF. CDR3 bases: TGCAGTGCTAGAGATCCGAGCGGAACAACGGTGGTGACCCAGTACTTC.

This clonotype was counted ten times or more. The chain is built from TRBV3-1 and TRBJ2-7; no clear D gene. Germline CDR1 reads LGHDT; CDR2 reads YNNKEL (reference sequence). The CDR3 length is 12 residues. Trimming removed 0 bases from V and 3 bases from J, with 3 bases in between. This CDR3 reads CASSQDIYEQYF. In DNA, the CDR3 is TGTGCCAGCAGCCAAGACATCTACGAGCAGTACTTC.

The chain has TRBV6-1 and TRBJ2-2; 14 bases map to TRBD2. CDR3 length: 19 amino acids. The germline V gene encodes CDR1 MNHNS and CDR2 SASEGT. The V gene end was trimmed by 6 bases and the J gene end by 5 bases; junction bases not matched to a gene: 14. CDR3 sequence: CASSHAPGTSGRNTGELFF. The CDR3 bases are TGTGCCAGCAGCCACGCCCCCGGGACTAGCGGGAGAAATACCGGGGAGCTGTTTTTT.

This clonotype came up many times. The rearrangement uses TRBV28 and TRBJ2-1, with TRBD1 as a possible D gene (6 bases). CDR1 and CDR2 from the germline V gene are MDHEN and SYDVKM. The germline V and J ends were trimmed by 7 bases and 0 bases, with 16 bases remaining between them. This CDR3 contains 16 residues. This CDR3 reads CASTQPQGSSYNEQFF. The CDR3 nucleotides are TGTGCCAGCACCCAACCTCAGGGGAGCTCCTACAATGAGCAGTTCTTC.

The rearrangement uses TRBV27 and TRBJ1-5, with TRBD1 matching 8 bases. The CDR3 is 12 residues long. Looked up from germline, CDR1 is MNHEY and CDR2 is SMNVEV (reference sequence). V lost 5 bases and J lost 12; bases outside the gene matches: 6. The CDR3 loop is CASSTTGERQHF. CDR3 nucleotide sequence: TGTGCCAGCAGTACGACAGGGGAGCGCCAGCATTTT.

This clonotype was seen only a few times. The CDR3 DNA reads TGTGCCAGCAGCTTTGCCGGGACCGGCTATCAGACCCAGTACTTC. Its translation: CASSFAGTGYQTQYF. The J gene is TRBJ2-5, the V gene TRBV7-9; D could derive from TRBD1 or TRBD2 (5 bases each). The ends were cut back, 3 bases at V and 6 bases at J, with 17 bases in the middle. This CDR3 has 15 residues. Germline V gives CDR1 SEHNR, CDR2 FQNEAQ (reference sequence).

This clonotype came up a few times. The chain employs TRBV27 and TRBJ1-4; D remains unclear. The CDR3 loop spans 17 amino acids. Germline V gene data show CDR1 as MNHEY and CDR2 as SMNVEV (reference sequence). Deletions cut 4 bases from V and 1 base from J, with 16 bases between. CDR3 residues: CASSSSIEWGTNEKLFF. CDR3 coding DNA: TGTGCCAGCAGTTCATCAATAGAGTGGGGAACTAATGAAAAACTGTTTTTT.

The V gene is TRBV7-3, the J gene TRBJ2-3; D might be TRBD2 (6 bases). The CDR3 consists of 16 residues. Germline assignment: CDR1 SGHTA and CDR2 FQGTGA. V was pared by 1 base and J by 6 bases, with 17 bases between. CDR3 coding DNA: TGTGCCAGCAGCTTAATTAGCGGAAAGGAACAGGATACGCAGTATTTT. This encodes CASSLISGKEQDTQYF.

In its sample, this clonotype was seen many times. The CDR3 here is CASASFGANEKLFF. The DNA of the CDR3 is TGTGCCAGCGCTTCCTTCGGGGCTAATGAAAAACTGTTTTTT. The chain employs TRBV18 and TRBJ1-4; D is unresolved. The germline gives CDR1 KGHSH, CDR2 LQKENI. The CDR3 loop spans 14 amino acids. Trimming removed 8 bases from V and 3 bases from J, with 13 bases in between.

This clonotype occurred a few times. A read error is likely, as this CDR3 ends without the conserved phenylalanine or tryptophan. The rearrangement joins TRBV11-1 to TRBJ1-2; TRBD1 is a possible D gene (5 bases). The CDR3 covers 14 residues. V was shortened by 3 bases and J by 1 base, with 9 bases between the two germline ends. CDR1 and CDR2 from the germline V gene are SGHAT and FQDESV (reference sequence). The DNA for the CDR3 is TGTGCCAGCAGCTTGGGGGACTTTAACTATGGCTACACCCTC. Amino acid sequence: CASSLGDFNYGYTL.